Below, one TCR beta chain is given with its context. This clonotype was seen more than once but under ten times. Its binding antigen is unknown. The record has no base qualities; no much larger clone is one base away. This entry comes from a study of regulatory T cells in long-lasting Graves disease (dated by TCRdb to the early 2020s). In the study overall: Persistent Graves' disease was defined as persistently positive TSH receptor autoantibodies together with antithyroid drug treatment for over 5 years. The study was registered as a clinical trial and conducted in China. Peripheral blood TCR sequencing and RNA sequencing compared persistent Graves' disease patients with newly diagnosed Graves' disease patients. Persistent Graves' disease patients in the clinical cohort had taken antithyroid drugs for 8 to 12 years on average. A total of around 35 samples underwent TCR sequencing: about 13 from persistent and 20 from newly diagnosed Graves' disease patients.

What the research found in general, with its limitations: Persistent Graves' disease patients showed lower TCR Shannon entropy and fewer highly expanded clones than newly diagnosed patients, suggesting clonal expansion. Preferential use of TRBV28, TRBJ1-2 and TRBJ2-5 was observed in persistent disease, whereas TRBV20-1 and TRBJ2-1 were favored in newly diagnosed disease. The authors noted that the small sample size was a limitation that may lower accuracy. A larger number of public clonotypes was shared among persistent patients (under 3,000) than among newly diagnosed patients (approximately 1,000). Sequencing and analysis were restricted to the TCR beta chain. The study examined only peripheral blood because the primary lesion, thyroid tissue, could not be accessed.

What this sample's time point label stands for: persistent/refractory GD, antithyroid drugs over 5 years with positive TRAb. For both TCR sequencing and RNA sequencing, RNA was extracted from PBMCs in TRIzol. The diagnosis of Graves' disease followed American Thyroid Association guidelines. Patients were recruited from an endocrinology department in Xi'an, China. Each patient gave approximately 9 milliliters of peripheral blood, collected in an EDTA anticoagulant tube. Ficoll Paque Plus density gradient separation was used to isolate PBMCs, and no further T cell sorting was done. RNA quality was checked with an Agilent 2100 Bioanalyzer and agarose gel, and concentration with a NanoDrop 2000. V ends up 5 bases short and J 4 bases short, with an unmatched junction base count of 8. CDR1 and CDR2, per the germline V gene (reference sequence), are LNHDA and SQIVND. Including the terminal cysteine and phenylalanine, the CDR3 comprises 15 residues. Kept here is only the CDR3 DNA, which spans 45 bases and is read in frame from base 1.

The library was built by means of multiplex PCR. Reads for this sample came from an Illumina HiSeq 4000. CDR3 regions were amplified by Arm-PCR with iRepertoire HTBI primers to construct TCR beta libraries. Before sequencing, the PCR products underwent gel purification. Per the original workflow: Gene usage analysis of CDR3 amino acid clonotypes used the approximately 56 TRBV and some 13 TRBJ segments found across samples. COPE and FqMerger were used to merge filtered high-quality paired reads into contigs. Contigs were aligned with BLAST to IMGT TRBV, TRBD and TRBJ reference genes, and CDR3 was defined per IMGT. Highly expanded clones were defined as clonotypes with a frequency above 0.1%. Shannon entropy was used to measure repertoire diversity, and the Gini coefficient was used to measure V-J evenness. Public clonotypes were defined as clonotypes shared by more than one individual. TCRdb trimmed public reads at Q25 via fastp, called clones via MiXCR and kept in-frame beta chains. Entries that share a CDR3 protein sequence are merged under the most common genes and DNA. TCRdb, not the authors, supplied the V and J calls. This sample lists roughly 450,000 distinct CDR3 sequences; about a fifth were detected once. In total, the top ten clones hold over 7.5% of the sample.

The clonotype was recovered from a female donor with Graves disease. The rearranged chain carries TRBV19 and TRBJ1-5, with 7 middle bases fitting TRBD1. Sample: peripheral blood mononuclear cells (PBMCs), taken when the disease was refractory, from a patient treated with antithyroid drugs. The DNA sequence is TGTGCCAGTAGTGTATCCGGGACAGAAAATCAGCCCCAGCATTTT. Its protein is CASSVSGTENQPQHF.